These 16 T cell receptor beta chains came from one sample sequenced in a study of early T cells in non-severe SARS-CoV-2 infection (dated by TCRdb to the early 2020s). Library preparation was by 5' RACE. The sequencing machine was a NextSeq 500. In TCRdb, the public reads were trimmed at Q25 with fastp and aligned with MiXCR, with productive beta chains retained. Under each unique CDR3 protein, matching rows form one entry showing the most common genes and DNA. The sample yields nearly 90,000 distinct CDR3 sequences; approximately 14% were counted once. Together, the top ten hold approximately 7.5% of the sample. Sequenced input: whole blood. The source is an adult who was a healthcare worker with PCR-confirmed SARS-CoV-2 infection or an uninfected control (not recorded which).

This clonotype was detected ten times or more. The V gene is TRBV19, the J gene TRBJ2-1, with D possibly called TRBD1 or TRBD2 (6 bases each). V lost 8 bases and J lost 4, with 18 bases in between. This CDR3 has 15 amino acids. Germline V lookup: CDR1 LNHDA, CDR2 SQIVND (reference sequence). CDR3 protein: CASGLREGGYNEQFF. The CDR3 nucleotides are TGTGCCAGTGGATTACGAGAAGGGGGGTACAATGAGCAGTTCTTC.

The CDR3 region has the DNA TGTGCCAGCAGTTTTCGAGTTGGTGGCTACGAGCAGTACTTC. It yields the protein CASSFRVGGYEQYF. V and J are TRBV27 and TRBJ2-7, with D unresolved. Trimming took 3 bases from V and 3 from J, leaving 12 bases between them. This CDR3 is 14 amino acids long. Per germline, CDR1 MNHEY and CDR2 SMNVEV (reference sequence).

The sample holds many counts of this clonotype. V gene TRBV30 combines with J gene TRBJ2-1; 7 bases align to TRBD2. Trimming removed 3 bases from V and 2 bases from J; junction bases left unmatched: 4. Germline values: CDR1 GTSNPN, CDR2 SVGIG (reference sequence). The CDR3 runs 14 residues. CDR3 sequence reads: CAWRASGAYNEQFF. Written as DNA, the CDR3 is TGTGCCTGGAGGGCTAGCGGAGCCTACAATGAGCAGTTCTTC. Full variable domain (missing parts from reference TRBV30 and TRBJ2-1): SQTIHQWPATLVQPVGSPLSLECTVEGTSNPNLYWYRQAAGRGLQLLFYSVGIGQISSEVPQNLSASRPQDRQFILSSKKLLLSDSGFYLCAWRASGAYNEQFFGPGTRLTVL.

There are many counts of this clonotype. This rearrangement joins TRBV2 to TRBJ1-1; D is undetermined. Trimming shortened V by 6 bases and J by 0 bases, and 8 bases separated the two germline ends. Germline-derived CDR1 and CDR2 are SNHLY and FYNNEI. This CDR3 has 13 residues. CDR3 region: CASRLGVNTEAFF. The CDR3 region has the DNA TGTGCCAGCAGGTTGGGAGTGAACACTGAAGCTTTCTTT.

This clonotype was counted a few times. V is TRBV20-1 and J is TRBJ1-1, with 7 nucleotides matching TRBD1. Unmatched junction bases numbered 2, after V lost 0 bases and J lost 4 bases. Per the germline V gene, CDR1 is DFQATT and CDR2 is SNEGSKA (reference sequence). This CDR3 has 13 residues. The CDR3 reads CSARDGTVTEAFF. The CDR3 DNA reads TGCAGTGCTAGAGATGGGACAGTCACTGAAGCTTTCTTT.

The CDR3 DNA is TGTGCCAGCACCCCCAGTGGGCCGAGCTATGGCTACACCTTC. Protein product: CASTPSGPSYGYTF. This chain links TRBV28 with TRBJ1-2; D remains unclear. The CDR3 has 14 amino acids. V was trimmed by 7 bases and J by 4 bases, leaving 16 bases between them. Germline V CDR1 and CDR2: MDHEN, SYDVKM.

There are a few counts of this clonotype. The chain joins TRBV28 to TRBJ2-7; TRBD2 matches at 10 bases. Per the germline V gene, CDR1 is MDHEN and CDR2 is SYDVKM. V was pared by 6 bases and J by 1 base, with 6 bases of the junction left unmatched. This CDR3 comprises 15 residues. Here the CDR3 reads CASRRGLAASYEQYF. CDR3 in DNA: TGTGCCAGCAGGCGCGGACTAGCGGCATCCTACGAGCAGTACTTC.

This clonotype showed up just a few times. J is TRBJ2-7 and V is TRBV7-8; 9 bases are shared with TRBD1. Germline assignment: CDR1 SGHVS and CDR2 FQNEAQ. There are 15 residues in the CDR3. V shed 4 bases and J 3 bases; nucleotides not matched to a gene: 7. The CDR3 protein is CASSSGTGPSYEQYF. Here the CDR3 DNA reads TGTGCCAGCAGCTCTGGGACAGGGCCCAGCTACGAGCAGTACTTC.

The sample holds many counts of this clonotype. The chain uses TRBV5-4 and TRBJ2-1, with a tentative D call TRBD2 (5 bases). The CDR3 has 13 amino acids. CDR1 is SGHNT, CDR2 YYREEE, per germline (reference sequence). V lost 0 bases, J lost 4 bases, and 5 bases lay in between. The CDR3 here is CASSLGGYNEQFF. CDR3 coding DNA: TGTGCCAGCAGCTTGGGAGGGTACAATGAGCAGTTCTTC. Full variable domain (outside the CDR3, taken from reference TRBV5-4 and TRBJ2-1): ETGVTQSPTHLIKTRGQQVTLRCSSQSGHNTVSWYQQALGQGPQFIFQYYREEENGRGNFPPRFSGLQFPNYSSELNVNALELDDSALYLCASSLGGYNEQFFGPGTRLTVL.

The chain is built from TRBV5-6 and TRBJ2-7; the match to TRBD1 covers 9 bases. CDR3 length equals 15 residues. V gave up 4 bases and J gave up 3 bases; unmatched junction bases: 8. Per germline, CDR1 SGHDT and CDR2 YYEEEE. The DNA of the CDR3 is TGTGCCAGCAGCCATAAGGGGGGACAGGGCTACGAGCAGTACTTC. Its translation is CASSHKGGQGYEQYF. The variable domain in full, with the rest retrieved from reference TRBV5-6 and TRBJ2-7, is DAGVTQSPTHLIKTRGQQVTLRCSPKSGHDTVSWYQQALGQGPQFIFQYYEEEERQRGNFPDRFSGHQFPNYSSELNVNALLLGDSALYLCASSHKGGQGYEQYFGPGTRLTVT.

This clonotype has a handful of counts. V and J are TRBV6-5 and TRBJ1-2; TRBD1 is a possible D gene (5 bases). CDR1 and CDR2 from the germline V gene are MNHEY and SVGAGI. This CDR3 is 13 amino acids long. V shed 6 bases and J shed 6 bases, with 14 bases lying between them. CDR3 in amino acids: CASSPDSGDGYTF. The CDR3 nucleotides are TGTGCCAGCAGCCCTGATTCGGGGGATGGCTACACCTTC.

This clonotype was counted many times. The chain recombines TRBV20-1 with TRBJ1-1, with a possible D match to TRBD1 (5 bases). The CDR3 covers 14 residues. Per the germline V gene, CDR1 is DFQATT and CDR2 is SNEGSKA (reference sequence). V was cut by 7 bases and J by 0 bases, with 15 bases left in between. CDR3 DNA sequence: TGCAGTGTCTTTCCCCGGGGCCTGAACACTGAAGCTTTCTTT. Translated, it gives CSVFPRGLNTEAFF.

In regard to this clonotype: The junction shows a germline mismatch at one end, possibly a read error. The chain recombines TRBV11-2 with TRBJ2-2, with TRBD2 identical over 14 bases. This CDR3 has 16 amino acids. Germline assignment: CDR1 SGHAT and CDR2 FQNNGV. In nucleotides, the CDR3 is TGTACCAGCAGCTTCGGACTAGCGGGAGGCACCGGGGAGCTATTTTTT. This encodes CTSSFGLAGGTGELFF.

This clonotype came up many times. The chain employs TRBV11-2 and TRBJ2-5; the D is unclear. V lost 5 bases, J lost 7 bases, and 11 bases lay in between. The CDR3 runs 12 residues. Germline loops: CDR1 SGHAT, CDR2 FQNNGV. Here the CDR3 DNA reads TGTGCCAGCAGCCGGATGTATGGGACCCAGTACTTC. Residues: CASSRMYGTQYF.

In its sample, this clonotype is medium-sized. CDR3 sequence: CASSQLGTATNYGYTF. CDR3 nucleotide sequence: TGTGCCAGCAGCCAATTAGGGACGGCGACTAACTATGGCTACACCTTC. The chain recombines TRBV3-1 with TRBJ1-2; weak D call: TRBD1 (5 bases). Germline V lookup: CDR1 LGHDT, CDR2 YNNKEL (reference sequence). The V and J ends lost 2 bases and 0 bases respectively, with 13 bases between them. The CDR3 extends over 16 amino acids.

This clonotype was detected only a few times. J is TRBJ2-7 and V is TRBV28; D gene uncertain. Germline lookup yields CDR1 MDHEN and CDR2 SYDVKM. The CDR3 loop spans 15 amino acids. V gave up 4 bases and J gave up 3 bases, with 16 bases separating them. Written as DNA, the CDR3 is TGTGCCAGCAGTTACCGACGGACGTCGCACTACGAGCAGTACTTC. Its protein is CASSYRRTSHYEQYF. The complete variable domain, with remaining parts taken from reference TRBV28 and TRBJ2-7, reads DVKVTQSSRYLVKRTGEKVFLECVQDMDHENMFWYRQDPGLGLRLIYFSYDVKMKEKGDIPEGYSVSREKKERFSLILESASTNQTSMYLCASSYRRTSHYEQYFGPGTRLTVT.